Shown below are 2 T cell receptor beta chains from a single sample sequenced in a study of shared clonotypes between healthy human individuals. Sequenced by immunoSEQ multiplex PCR; TCRdb stores in-frame clones only, minus some. The sample lists under 2,500,000 clones, under 97% occurring once. Material: naive CD4+ T cells sorted from blood. Sample subset: CD45RA+ positively selected. These receptors were collected from a man younger than 35 in good health.

The chain is built from TRBV11-2 and TRBJ2-7; TRBD2 agrees at 10 bases. Germline V gene sequence: CDR1 SGHAT, CDR2 FQNNGV. There are 15 residues in the CDR3. Trimming at V came to 4 bases and at J to 5 bases, leaving 8 bases not matched to a gene. The CDR3 DNA follows: TGTGCCAGCAGCTCGAGCGGGAGGGACTATAACGAGCAGTACTTC. This codes for CASSSSGRDYNEQYF.

The chain combines TRBV29-1 with TRBJ2-1, with TRBD1 identical over 12 bases. CDR3 length: 16 amino acids. Germline assignment: CDR1 SQVTM and CDR2 ANQGSEA. The ends lost 6 bases at V and 4 bases at J; junction bases unmatched: 10. The CDR3 DNA reads as TGCAGCGTAGGTGGAGGGACAGGGGGCATTTACAATGAGCAGTTCTTC. Translated: CSVGGGTGGIYNEQFF.